What follows are 23 T cell receptor beta chains derived from one specimen sequenced in a study of cytomegalovirus exposure and HLA in healthy donors listed by TCRdb under 2017. Library prep was done by the immunoSEQ multiplex PCR assay. In TCRdb, the immuneACCESS table is reduced to in-frame sequences with V and J assigned. These tables do not hold every clone; where another copy was compared, an unresolved V gene accounts for under half, and the others remain unexplained. The sample table lists fewer than 100,000 clones, roughly 95% of them with a count of one. The top ten clonotypes cover approximately 3.3% of the sample. Sequences were obtained from PBMCs. These receptors were obtained from a woman aged 18-35 years in good health and CMV-seropositive.

V and J are TRBV4-2 and TRBJ2-7; tentatively, D is TRBD2 (5 bases). The CDR3 consists of 17 residues. Germline V gene lookup returns CDR1 LGHNA and CDR2 YNFKEQ. V lost 1 base, J lost 1 base, and 17 bases lay in between. The CDR3 region has the DNA TGTGCCAGCAGCCAAGTATTGAGGGCCTACGTGTCCTACGAGCAGTACTTC. Amino acids: CASSQVLRAYVSYEQYF.

This clone was detected only once. The chain has TRBV10-3 and TRBJ1-2; D is possibly TRBD1 (6 bases). The CDR3 extends over 16 amino acids. Germline CDR1 reads ENHRY; CDR2 reads SYGVKD. Trimming left V 6 bases short and J 0 bases short, with 17 bases between. The CDR3 sequence is CAIRSVGQRANYGYTF. Written as DNA, the CDR3 is TGTGCCATCAGGTCGGTCGGACAGAGAGCTAACTATGGCTACACCTTC.

This sequence joins TRBV2 and TRBJ1-5; D is possibly TRBD1 (5 bases). V was shortened by 7 bases and J by 1 base, with 11 bases between the two germline ends. The CDR3 sequence is 14 residues long. The germline V gene has CDR1 SNHLY and CDR2 FYNNEI. CDR3 amino acids: CASTSTESNQPQHF. CDR3 DNA: TGTGCCAGCACCTCGACAGAGAGCAATCAGCCCCAGCATTTT.

Only one count was recorded for this clone. The chain combines TRBV4-3 with TRBJ2-1; D remains ambiguous. The V end lost 1 base, the J end lost 3 bases, and 13 bases lay between the germline ends. CDR1 and CDR2 from the germline V gene are LGHNA and YSLEER. This CDR3 contains 16 residues. The CDR3 reads CASSQVAQPSYNEQFF. The CDR3 DNA is TGCGCCAGCAGCCAAGTAGCACAACCAAGCTACAATGAGCAGTTCTTC.

The chain couples TRBV2 to TRBJ2-7; tentatively, D is TRBD2 (6 bases). This CDR3 comprises 13 residues. Trimming cost V 11 bases and J 5 bases, with 19 bases left between them. In germline, CDR1 is SNHLY, CDR2 FYNNEI. The CDR3 region is CAGGPGRVHEQYF. CDR3 nucleotide sequence: TGTGCCGGAGGGCCGGGACGGGTCCACGAGCAGTACTTC.

The V call is TRBV5-8, the J call TRBJ2-5; 8 nucleotides line up with TRBD1. Germline CDR1 reads SGHTS; CDR2 reads YDEGEE. The CDR3 is made up of 14 amino acids. V shed 5 bases, J shed 4 bases, and the junction held 7 bases outside the gene matches. This chain's CDR3 is CASRWTGKVETQYF. CDR3 DNA sequence: TGTGCCAGCAGATGGACAGGGAAGGTAGAGACCCAGTACTTC.

The chain couples TRBV7-2 to TRBJ2-3; 14 bases agree with TRBD2. The CDR3 loop spans 16 amino acids. The trim removed 4 bases at V and 3 bases at J, leaving 3 bases unmatched. CDR1 is SGHTA, CDR2 FQGNSA, per germline. The CDR3 protein is CASSSGLAGATDTQYF. The CDR3 DNA reads as TGTGCCAGCAGCTCGGGACTAGCGGGAGCTACAGATACGCAGTATTTT.

The chain employs TRBV9 and TRBJ2-1; 12 bases agree with TRBD2. The CDR3 is made up of 15 amino acids. Germline V lookup: CDR1 SGDLS, CDR2 YYNGEE. V lost 0 bases and J lost 7; bases outside the gene matches: 2. Here the CDR3 reads CASSVVLAGGNEQFF. Here the CDR3 DNA reads TGTGCCAGCAGCGTAGTACTAGCGGGAGGAAATGAGCAGTTCTTC.

This clone was observed a handful of times. The chain employs TRBV7-8 and TRBJ2-4; 12 nucleotides match TRBD1. Germline CDR1 is SGHVS and CDR2 is FQNEAQ. This CDR3 has 14 residues. J was trimmed by 14 bases and V by 5 bases; bases with no gene match: 10. CDR3 amino acids: CASSHRDRGREKYF. CDR3 nucleotide sequence: TGTGCCAGCAGCCACCGGGACAGGGGGCGCGAAAAGTACTTC.

This clone appeared a single time. V gene TRBV28 combines with J gene TRBJ1-1; D is ambiguous. This CDR3 comprises 13 residues. V lost 7 bases to trimming and J lost 2 bases, with 11 bases between them. CDR1 and CDR2 (germline): MDHEN, SYDVKM. This chain's CDR3 is CASTPQLNTEAFF. Here the CDR3 DNA reads TGTGCCAGCACCCCACAGCTAAACACTGAAGCTTTCTTT.

This clone was detected only a few times. The V and J genes are TRBV28 and TRBJ1-6, with 7 bases fitting TRBD1. V gave up 5 bases and J gave up 0 bases; unmatched junction bases: 7. CDR3 length: 17 residues. Germline CDR1 is MDHEN and CDR2 is SYDVKM. CDR3 sequence: CASSEGQTSSYNSPLHF. For the CDR3, the DNA is TGTGCCAGCAGTGAGGGACAGACTAGCTCCTATAATTCACCCCTCCACTTT.

The chain carries TRBV5-1 and TRBJ2-2; the match to TRBD1 covers 9 bases. Germline-derived CDR1 and CDR2 are SGHRS and YFSETQ. The ends lost 4 bases at V and 5 bases at J; junction bases unmatched: 18. This CDR3 contains 19 residues. CDR3 nucleotides: TGCGCCAGCAGCGGACCAGGGACAGGGAGAAGGATAGGAACCGGGGAGCTGTTTTTT. Its protein is CASSGPGTGRRIGTGELFF.

The chain links TRBV2 to TRBJ2-3, with 15 bases that match TRBD2. Germline lookup yields CDR1 SNHLY and CDR2 FYNNEI. Trimming cost V 6 bases and J 3 bases; bases outside gene matches: 7. CDR3 length: 17 residues. In nucleotides, the CDR3 is TGTGCCAGCAGGAACGGGGGACTAGCGGGAGGAACAGATACGCAGTATTTT. Translated: CASRNGGLAGGTDTQYF.

The rearrangement uses TRBV5-6 and TRBJ2-7; D might be TRBD1 (6 bases). The CDR3 runs 15 residues. Germline CDR1 is SGHDT and CDR2 is YYEEEE. V was shortened by 5 bases and J by 2 bases, with 17 bases between the two germline ends. Here the CDR3 DNA reads TGTGCCAGCAGTAAGGGGCAGGGGAAGACCTACGAGCAGTACTTC. It specifies CASSKGQGKTYEQYF.

This clone has just one count. The rearrangement joins TRBV7-6 to TRBJ2-5; 11 nucleotides align to TRBD2. The germline V gene encodes CDR1 SGHVS and CDR2 FNYEAQ. The J segment lost 1 base and the V segment lost 5 bases, leaving 6 bases of the junction unmatched. The CDR3 length is 16 residues. CDR3 sequence: CASSPSSGGFQETQYF. Here the CDR3 DNA reads TGTGCCAGCAGCCCATCTAGCGGGGGGTTCCAAGAGACCCAGTACTTC.

The genes are TRBV25-1 and TRBJ2-7; tentatively, D is TRBD2 (6 bases). The CDR3 spans 16 residues. V lost 3 bases to trimming and J lost 4 bases, with 19 bases between them. Germline V gene sequence: CDR1 MGHDK, CDR2 SYGVNS. The CDR3, as DNA: TGTGCCAGCAGTGACCCCCGCCAAGGACTATCTTACGAGCAGTACTTC. Encoded protein: CASSDPRQGLSYEQYF.

The rearrangement joins TRBV4-1 to TRBJ1-2; 7 nucleotides match TRBD1. The CDR3 runs to 14 residues. Trimming removed 7 bases from V and 1 base from J; junction bases left unmatched: 6. Germline V gene sequence: CDR1 MGHRA, CDR2 YSYEKL. The CDR3 DNA sequence: TGCGCCAGCACCTTGGGACAGCTTAACTATGGCTACACCTTC. Translating gives CASTLGQLNYGYTF.

This clone appeared a few times. CDR3 in amino acids: CSVDPSTGELTQYF. The CDR3 DNA reads as TGCAGCGTTGATCCTTCGACAGGGGAGCTGACCCAGTACTTC. This sequence joins TRBV29-1 and TRBJ2-5, with TRBD1 matching 8 bases. This CDR3 has 14 amino acids. After removal of 3 bases from V and 7 bases from J, the junction contained 10 bases not matched to a gene. CDR1 is SQVTM, CDR2 ANQGSEA, per germline.

The V and J genes are TRBV18 and TRBJ1-1; D gene ambiguous. V was clipped by 3 bases and J by 0 bases, with 8 bases between them. The CDR3 runs 14 residues. The germline V gene has CDR1 KGHSH and CDR2 LQKENI. CDR3 bases: TGTGCCAGCTCACCGACTGACGTGAACACTGAAGCTTTCTTT. Translating it yields CASSPTDVNTEAFF.

The chain joins TRBV11-2 to TRBJ2-2, with 7 bases identical to TRBD1. Trimming at V came to 5 bases and at J to 6 bases, leaving 15 bases not matched to a gene. CDR3 size: 17 residues. CDR1 SGHAT and CDR2 FQNNGV come from the germline V gene. This CDR3 reads CASSRRNVRGLAGELFF. Written as DNA, the CDR3 is TGTGCCAGCAGCCGAAGGAATGTAAGGGGGCTGGCCGGGGAGCTGTTTTTT.

The rearrangement uses TRBV6-1 and TRBJ1-1, with D perhaps TRBD1 (5 bases). CDR3 length: 17 amino acids. V gave up 0 bases and J gave up 0 bases, with 14 bases separating them. Per the germline V gene, CDR1 is MNHNS and CDR2 is SASEGT. For the CDR3, the DNA is TGTGCCAGCAGTGAAGCTTCAGGGAACCTCATGAACACTGAAGCTTTCTTT. It encodes CASSEASGNLMNTEAFF.

The rearrangement uses TRBV4-2 and TRBJ2-5, with 8 bases aligning to TRBD2. The J call may be faulty, since TRBJ2-7 better matches the DNA end. The CDR3 is 15 residues long. Germline V gives CDR1 LGHNA, CDR2 YNFKEQ. CDR3 in amino acids: CASVPGGGFSYEQYF. CDR3 coding DNA: TGTGCCAGCGTTCCCGGGGGGGGGTTCTCCTACGAGCAGTACTTC.

The V call is TRBV11-2, the J call TRBJ2-3; D may be TRBD2 (6 bases). CDR3 length: 14 amino acids. V lost 1 base, J lost 11 bases, and 16 bases lay in between. The germline V gene encodes CDR1 SGHAT and CDR2 FQNNGV. CDR3 loop: CASSLGGITDGQYF. CDR3 nucleotide sequence: TGTGCCAGCAGCTTAGGCGGGATCACAGATGGGCAGTATTTT.